This is a list of T cell receptor beta chains from one sample in a study of T cells in Graves' hyperthyroidism and ophthalmopathy. TCRdb redid the calling of the multiplex PCR reads with MiXCR, one entry per CDR3 protein. The sample lists about 250,000 distinct CDR3 sequences, approximately 23% occurring once. The sample comprised blood. All receptors derive from a woman in her thirties or forties with Graves' ophthalmopathy. Both conserved end residues are part of each CDR3. A D gene is named only where the DNA matches it firmly. The size field is filled for only some rows; it gives once, few, many or a size class.

d_call j_call v_call clone_size cdr3_aa cdr3_nt
TRBD2 TRBJ2-5 TRBV27 many CASSPSWTSGRETQYF TGTGCCAGCAGTCCCTCGTGGACTAGCGGGAGAGAGACCCAGTACTTC
NA TRBJ2-5 TRBV6-5 many CASSYSTSQETQYF TGTGCCAGCAGTTACTCGACTAGCCAAGAGACCCAGTACTTC
TRBD2 TRBJ2-1 TRBV12-3/TRBV12-4 many CASRTSGSSYNEQFF TGTGCCAGCAGAACTAGCGGCAGCTCCTACAATGAGCAGTTCTTC
NA TRBJ2-2 TRBV19 many CASIFQGRTGELFF TGTGCCAGTATATTCCAGGGCAGGACCGGGGAGCTGTTTTTT
NA TRBJ1-2 TRBV7-2 many CASSPSRNYGYTF TGTGCCAGCAGCCCGAGTAGAAACTATGGCTACACCTTC
NA TRBJ1-1 TRBV27 NA CASRAPNFGIDDTEAFF TGTGCCAGCAGAGCGCCAAACTTCGGGATCGATGACACTGAAGCTTTCTTT
NA TRBJ2-7 TRBV27 NA CASSLLLSSYEQYF TGTGCCAGCAGTTTATTACTAAGCTCCTACGAGCAGTACTTC
NA TRBJ2-7 TRBV4-2 many CASSQEGGPLSEQYF TGTGCCAGCAGCCAAGAAGGCGGGCCCCTCTCCGAGCAGTACTTC
NA TRBJ2-2 TRBV10-3 many CAITQGGGGKTGELFF TGTGCCATCACTCAAGGGGGAGGGGGAAAAACCGGGGAGCTGTTTTTT
TRBD2 TRBJ2-5 TRBV7-9 many CASSYSGTRRETQYF TGTGCCAGCAGCTATTCCGGGACTAGGAGGGAGACCCAGTACTTC
NA TRBJ1-5 TRBV6-1 NA CASSPRQAGDQPQHF TGTGCCAGCAGTCCGAGACAGGCAGGGGATCAGCCCCAGCATTTT
NA TRBJ2-7 TRBV12-3/TRBV12-4 NA CASSPGLFPGYEQYF TGTGCCAGCAGTCCCGGACTCTTTCCTGGTTACGAGCAGTACTTC
TRBD2 TRBJ2-7 TRBV4-1 few CASSQDLASSGGYEQYF TGCGCCAGCAGCCAAGATTTGGCCAGTTCGGGGGGCTACGAGCAGTACTTC
NA TRBJ2-2 TRBV7-9 many CASSAPVTGELFF TGTGCCAGCAGCGCCCCTGTGACCGGGGAGCTGTTTTTT
NA TRBJ2-7 TRBV5-1 NA CASSLWGVSSYEQYF TGCGCCAGCAGCTTGTGGGGTGTAAGCTCCTACGAGCAGTACTTC
TRBD1 TRBJ2-7 TRBV6-2/TRBV6-3 many CASAGQGVNEQYF TGTGCCAGCGCGGGACAGGGTGTCAACGAGCAGTACTTC
NA TRBJ2-7 TRBV24-1 many CATSGPVQGDYYEQYF TGTGCCACCAGTGGCCCGGTTCAGGGAGACTACTACGAGCAGTACTTC
NA TRBJ2-5 TRBV11-2 many CASSFGVWATRPQTQYF TGTGCCAGCAGCTTTGGGGTTTGGGCGACCCGCCCTCAGACCCAGTACTTC
NA TRBJ2-7 TRBV5-1 NA CASSAGAQGEQYF TGCGCCAGCAGCGCGGGGGCACAGGGCGAGCAGTACTTC
NA TRBJ2-7 TRBV5-1 NA CASRNPGAGYEQYF TGCGCCAGCAGGAACCCCGGGGCAGGCTACGAGCAGTACTTC
NA TRBJ2-7 TRBV12-3/TRBV12-4 once CASRPGHRIYEQYF TGTGCCAGCAGGCCGGGACACCGAATCTACGAGCAGTACTTC
NA TRBJ2-5 TRBV20-1 many CSASGSEETQYF TGCAGTGCTAGCGGGAGTGAAGAGACCCAGTACTTC
TRBD2 TRBJ2-7 TRBV5-1 many CASSLELAGVEQYF TGCGCCAGCAGCTTGGAACTAGCGGGAGTCGAGCAGTACTTC
NA TRBJ1-1 TRBV7-9 many CASSLMGGEAFF TGTGCCAGCAGCTTGATGGGGGGCGAAGCTTTCTTT
NA TRBJ2-7 TRBV6-5 many CASSKEGFYEQYF TGTGCCAGCAGCAAGGAGGGGTTCTACGAGCAGTACTTC
TRBD1 TRBJ1-2 TRBV30 many CAWSAGQGRNYGYTF TGTGCCTGGAGTGCCGGACAGGGACGAAACTATGGCTACACCTTC
NA TRBJ1-5 TRBV30 NA CAWSVRRDYNQPQHF TGTGCCTGGAGTGTAAGACGGGACTACAATCAGCCCCAGCATTTT
TRBD2 TRBJ2-7 TRBV6-2/TRBV6-3 NA CASTWTRLNYEQYF TGTGCCAGCACGTGGACTAGACTGAACTACGAGCAGTACTTC
NA TRBJ1-1 TRBV7-2 many CASSLERQGTEAFF TGTGCCAGCAGCTTAGAACGGCAAGGGACTGAAGCTTTCTTT
NA TRBJ2-2 TRBV5-1 many CASSFRTDNTGELFF TGCGCCAGCAGCTTCAGGACAGATAACACCGGGGAGCTGTTTTTT
NA TRBJ1-1 TRBV6-5 many CASVLGFEAFF TGTGCCAGCGTTCTAGGGTTCGAAGCTTTCTTT
NA TRBJ2-1 TRBV5-1 many CASSLGSSSYNEQFF TGCGCCAGCAGCTTAGGATCGAGCTCCTACAATGAGCAGTTCTTC
NA TRBJ2-7 TRBV5-1 NA CASSLKGSEQYF TGCGCCAGCAGCTTGAAAGGGTCCGAGCAGTACTTC
NA TRBJ2-7 TRBV10-3 many CAISESSGGITYEQYF TGTGCCATCAGTGAGTCGTCGGGCGGGATCACCTACGAGCAGTACTTC
NA TRBJ2-2 TRBV11-2 many CASSLVSGFTGELFF TGTGCCAGCAGCTTAGTCTCAGGGTTCACCGGGGAGCTGTTTTTT
TRBD2 TRBJ2-5 TRBV6-9 many CASSHSGMTEETQYF TGTGCCAGCAGTCATAGCGGGATGACGGAGGAGACCCAGTACTTC
NA TRBJ2-7 TRBV13 many CASSPPGPGGYEQYF TGTGCCAGCAGCCCCCCGGGGCCTGGGGGCTACGAGCAGTACTTC
TRBD1 TRBJ2-4 TRBV18 many CASSPPTGVVKNIQYF TGTGCCAGCTCACCACCAACAGGGGTTGTCAAAAACATTCAGTACTTC
NA TRBJ2-7 TRBV20-1 NA CSARVVDSYEQYF TGCAGTGCTAGAGTAGTGGACAGCTACGAGCAGTACTTC
NA TRBJ2-7 TRBV2 NA CASGKSFGPTYEQYF TGTGCCAGCGGAAAATCCTTCGGGCCGACCTACGAGCAGTACTTC
NA TRBJ1-1 TRBV30 few CAWWVNTEAFF TGTGCCTGGTGGGTGAACACTGAAGCTTTCTTT
NA TRBJ1-2 TRBV3-1 NA CVSSQDYSLYTF TGTGTCAGCAGCCAAGATTATAGCCTCTACACCTTC
TRBD2 TRBJ2-7 TRBV28 many CASSYAVAGGAYEQYF TGTGCCAGCAGTTACGCGGTAGCGGGAGGAGCCTACGAGCAGTACTTC
NA TRBJ1-5 TRBV28 many CASTEGVQPQHF TGTGCCAGCACCGAAGGGGTTCAGCCCCAGCATTTT
NA TRBJ2-5 TRBV12-3/TRBV12-4 NA CASSTRDRQETQYF TGTGCCAGCAGTACGCGGGACAGACAAGAGACCCAGTACTTC
NA TRBJ1-1 TRBV19 many CASRSPGSMNTEAFF TGTGCCAGTAGATCCCCGGGATCAATGAACACTGAAGCTTTCTTT